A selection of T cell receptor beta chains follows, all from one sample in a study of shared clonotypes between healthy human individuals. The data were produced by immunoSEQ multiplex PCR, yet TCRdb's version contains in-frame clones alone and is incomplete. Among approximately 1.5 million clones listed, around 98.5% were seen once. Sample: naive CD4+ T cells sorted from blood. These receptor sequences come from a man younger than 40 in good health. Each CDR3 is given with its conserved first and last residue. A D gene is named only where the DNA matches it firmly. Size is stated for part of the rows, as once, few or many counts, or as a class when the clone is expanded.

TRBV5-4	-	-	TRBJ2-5	CASSLATEQETQYF	TGTGCCAGCAGCTTGGCCACGGAGCAAGAGACCCAGTACTTC
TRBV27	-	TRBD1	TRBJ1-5	CASTPSQGLPQHF	TGTGCCAGCACTCCGTCACAGGGGCTGCCCCAGCATTTT
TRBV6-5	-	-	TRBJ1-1	CASSYVDGAGAFF	TGTGCCAGCAGTTATGTTGATGGGGCCGGGGCTTTCTTT
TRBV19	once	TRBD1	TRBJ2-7	CASSIPGGEQYF	TGTGCCAGTAGTATCCCAGGGGGCGAGCAGTACTTC
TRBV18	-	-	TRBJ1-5	CASSQGWVSNQPQHF	TGTGCCAGCTCACAGGGGTGGGTGAGCAATCAGCCCCAGCATTTT
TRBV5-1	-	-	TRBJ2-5	CASSLGISGPETQYF	TGCGCCAGCAGCTTGGGTATTAGCGGCCCGGAGACCCAGTACTTC
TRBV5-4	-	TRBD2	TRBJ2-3	CASSVTSGRAVDTQYF	TGTGCCAGCAGCGTTACTAGCGGGAGGGCCGTAGATACGCAGTATTTT
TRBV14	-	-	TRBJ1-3	CASRSRSSGNTIYF	TGTGCCAGCAGGTCCCGGAGCTCTGGAAACACCATATATTTT
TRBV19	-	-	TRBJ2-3	CASSIDRDGTDTQYF	TGTGCCAGTAGTATAGACAGGGATGGCACAGATACGCAGTATTTT
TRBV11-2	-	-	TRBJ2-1	CASSLRTVINEQFF	TGTGCCAGCAGCTTAAGAACCGTCATAAATGAGCAGTTCTTC
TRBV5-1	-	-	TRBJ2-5	CASSSLPLQETQYF	TGCGCCAGCAGCTCCCTACCACTCCAAGAGACCCAGTACTTC
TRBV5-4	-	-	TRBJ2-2	CASSFRQENTGELFF	TGTGCCAGCAGCTTCAGACAGGAGAACACCGGGGAGCTGTTTTTT
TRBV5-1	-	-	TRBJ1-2	CASSKNRGQKKINYGYTF	TGCGCCAGCAGCAAAAACCGCGGACAGAAAAAGATTAACTATGGCTACACCTTC
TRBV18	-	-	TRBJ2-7	CASSPTGSLYEQYF	TGTGCCAGCTCACCCACAGGGTCCCTCTACGAGCAGTACTTC
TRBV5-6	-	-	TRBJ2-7	CASSPQPTPSYEQYF	TGTGCCAGCAGCCCCCAGCCCACCCCCTCCTACGAGCAGTACTTC
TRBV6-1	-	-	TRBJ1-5	CASSENFYSNQPQHF	TGTGCCAGCAGTGAGAACTTTTATAGCAATCAGCCCCAGCATTTT
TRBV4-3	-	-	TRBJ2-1	CASSQDWGVLVNEQFF	TGCGCCAGCAGCCAAGATTGGGGGGTTTTGGTCAATGAGCAGTTCTTC
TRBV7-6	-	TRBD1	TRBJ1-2	CASSLGTGENYGYTF	TGTGCCAGCAGCTTAGGAACAGGGGAGAACTATGGCTACACCTTC
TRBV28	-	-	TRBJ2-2	CASSFSPGTGELFF	TGTGCCAGCAGTTTCTCACCCGGCACCGGGGAGCTGTTTTTT
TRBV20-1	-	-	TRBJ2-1	CSARGVNEQFF	TGCAGTGCTAGAGGGGTCAATGAGCAGTTCTTC
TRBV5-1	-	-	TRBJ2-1	CASSKAASVGNEQFF	TGCGCCAGCAGCAAAGCGGCGAGCGTGGGGAATGAGCAGTTCTTC
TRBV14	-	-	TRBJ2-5	CASSQVGVRETQYF	TGTGCCAGCAGCCAAGTGGGGGTCCGGGAGACCCAGTACTTC
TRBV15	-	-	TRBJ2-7	CATSGRDRFTYEQYF	TGTGCCACCAGCGGACGCGACAGGTTCACCTACGAGCAGTACTTC
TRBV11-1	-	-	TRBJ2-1	CASSFSAFPYNEQFF	TGTGCCAGCAGCTTCTCGGCATTTCCCTACAATGAGCAGTTCTTC
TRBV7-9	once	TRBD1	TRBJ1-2	CASSLAGTASNEDYTF	TGTGCCAGCAGTTTAGCGGGGACAGCAAGCAACGAAGACTACACCTTC
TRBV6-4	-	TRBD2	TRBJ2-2	CASRGLAGSGELFF	TGTGCCAGCAGGGGACTAGCGGGATCCGGGGAGCTGTTTTTT
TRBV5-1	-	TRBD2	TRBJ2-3	CASSRPAGGGTDTQYF	TGCGCCAGCAGCCGCCCGGCGGGGGGTGGCACAGATACGCAGTATTTT
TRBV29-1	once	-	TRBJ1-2	CSVYTDNYGYTF	TGCAGCGTTTACACAGATAACTATGGCTACACCTTC
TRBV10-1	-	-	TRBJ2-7	CASSESPRGGEQYF	TGCGCCAGCAGTGAGTCGCCTAGAGGGGGCGAGCAGTACTTC
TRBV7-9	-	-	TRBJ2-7	CASSPQSSYEQYF	TGTGCCAGCAGCCCGCAGAGCTCCTACGAGCAGTACTTC
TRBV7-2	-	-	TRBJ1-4	CASSFLNMEKLFF	TGTGCCAGCAGCTTTCTAAACATGGAAAAACTGTTTTTT
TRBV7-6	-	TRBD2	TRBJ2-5	CASSFPQLAGGGRETQYF	TGTGCCAGCAGCTTCCCCCAACTAGCGGGAGGGGGCCGAGAGACCCAGTACTTC
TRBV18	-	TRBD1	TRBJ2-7	CASTLRGQAYGYEQYF	TGTGCCAGCACCCTTCGCGGACAGGCCTACGGCTACGAGCAGTACTTC
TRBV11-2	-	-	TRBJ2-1	CASSLVGLNEQFF	TGTGCCAGCAGCTTAGTAGGGCTCAATGAGCAGTTCTTC
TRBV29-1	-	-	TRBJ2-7	CSVEPSLGYEQYF	TGCAGCGTTGAGCCGTCTCTTGGCTACGAGCAGTACTTC
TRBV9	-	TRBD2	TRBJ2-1	CASSVGLAGGPSYNEQFF	TGTGCCAGCAGCGTAGGACTAGCGGGAGGGCCAAGCTACAATGAGCAGTTCTTC